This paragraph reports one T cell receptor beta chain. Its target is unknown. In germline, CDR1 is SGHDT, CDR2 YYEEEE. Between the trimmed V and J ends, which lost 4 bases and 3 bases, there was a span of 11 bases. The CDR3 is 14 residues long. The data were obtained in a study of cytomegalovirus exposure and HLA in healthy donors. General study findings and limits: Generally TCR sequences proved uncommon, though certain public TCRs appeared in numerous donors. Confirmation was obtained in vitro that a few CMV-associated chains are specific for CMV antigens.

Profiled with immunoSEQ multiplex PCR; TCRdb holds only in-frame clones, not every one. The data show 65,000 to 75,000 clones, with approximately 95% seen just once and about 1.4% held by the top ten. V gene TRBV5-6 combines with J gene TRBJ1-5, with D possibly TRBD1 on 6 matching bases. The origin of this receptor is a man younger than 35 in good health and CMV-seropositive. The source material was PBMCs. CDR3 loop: CASSHGQFNQPQHF. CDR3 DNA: TGTGCCAGCAGCCACGGACAGTTCAATCAGCCCCAGCATTTT.